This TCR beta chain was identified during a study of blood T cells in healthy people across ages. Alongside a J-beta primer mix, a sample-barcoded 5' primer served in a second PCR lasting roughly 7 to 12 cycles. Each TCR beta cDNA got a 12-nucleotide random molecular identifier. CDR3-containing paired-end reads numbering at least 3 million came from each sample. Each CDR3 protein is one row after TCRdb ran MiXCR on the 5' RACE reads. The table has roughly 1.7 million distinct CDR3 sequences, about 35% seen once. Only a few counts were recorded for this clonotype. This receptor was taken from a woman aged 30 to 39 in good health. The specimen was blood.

CDR3 in amino acids: CSARDTASREQYF. CDR3 sequence (DNA): TGCAGTGCTAGAGATACGGCTAGCCGGGAGCAGTACTTC. J is TRBJ2-7 and V is TRBV20-1; tentatively, D is TRBD2 (5 bases). CDR3 length: 13 residues. Trimming cost V 0 bases and J 7 bases, with 13 bases left between them. CDR1 and CDR2 (germline): DFQATT, SNEGSKA (reference sequence).